This T cell receptor (beta chain) originates from a study of OX40 agonist ivuxolimab in advanced cancers. Study context: Dose-escalation patients suffered from hepatocellular carcinoma, melanoma, renal cell or head and neck cancer.

J gave up 6 bases and V 4 bases, and 7 bases lay outside the gene matches. Germline-derived CDR1 and CDR2 are LGHNT and FRNRAP. The CDR3 extends over 17 amino acids. Some clones are missing from TCRdb's copy, which holds only in-frame ones; the method was immunoSEQ multiplex PCR. The sample shows roughly 87,000 clones, under 95% of them seen only once. V and J are TRBV12-5 and TRBJ2-2; 14 bases match TRBD2. The sequencing here drew on CD4+ or CD8+ T cells sorted from blood, taken in a trial of the OX40 agonist ivuxolimab. The receptor comes from an adult with an advanced solid tumor such as melanoma, head and neck, liver or kidney cancer. The CDR3 region is CASGSGTSGSSSGELFF. The CDR3 region has the DNA TGTGCTAGTGGTTCCGGGACTAGCGGGAGTTCTTCCGGGGAGCTGTTTTTT.